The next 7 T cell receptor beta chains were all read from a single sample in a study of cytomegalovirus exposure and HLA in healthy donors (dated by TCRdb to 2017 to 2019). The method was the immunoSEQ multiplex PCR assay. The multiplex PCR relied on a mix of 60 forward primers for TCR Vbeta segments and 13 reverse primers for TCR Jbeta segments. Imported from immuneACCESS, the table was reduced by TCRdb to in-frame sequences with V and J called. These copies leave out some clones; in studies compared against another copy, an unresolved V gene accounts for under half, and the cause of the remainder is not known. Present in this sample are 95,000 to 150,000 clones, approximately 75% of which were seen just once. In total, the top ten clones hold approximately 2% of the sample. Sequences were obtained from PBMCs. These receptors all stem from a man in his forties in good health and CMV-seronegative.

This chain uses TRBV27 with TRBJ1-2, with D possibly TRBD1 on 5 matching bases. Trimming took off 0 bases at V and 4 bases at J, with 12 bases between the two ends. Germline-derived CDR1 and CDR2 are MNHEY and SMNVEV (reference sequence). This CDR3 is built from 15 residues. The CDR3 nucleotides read TGTGCCAGCAGTTTATCGGCCGCAGGGATCTATGGCTACACCTTC. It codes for CASSLSAAGIYGYTF.

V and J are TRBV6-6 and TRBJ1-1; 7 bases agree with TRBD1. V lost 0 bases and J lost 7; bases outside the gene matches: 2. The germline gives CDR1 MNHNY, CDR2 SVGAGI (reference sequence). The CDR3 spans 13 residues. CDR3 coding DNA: TGTGCCAGCAGTTACTCGGGACAGTATGAAGCTTTCTTT. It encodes CASSYSGQYEAFF.

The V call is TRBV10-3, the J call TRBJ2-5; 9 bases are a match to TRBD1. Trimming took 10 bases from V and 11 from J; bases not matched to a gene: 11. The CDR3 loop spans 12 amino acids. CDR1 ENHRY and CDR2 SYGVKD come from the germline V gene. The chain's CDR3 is CASAGQGVEQYF. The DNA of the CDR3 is TGTGCCAGCGCGGGACAGGGTGTGGAGCAGTACTTC.

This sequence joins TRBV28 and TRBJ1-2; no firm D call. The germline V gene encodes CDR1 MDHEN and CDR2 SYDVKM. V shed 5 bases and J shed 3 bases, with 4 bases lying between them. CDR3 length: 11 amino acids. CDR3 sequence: CASSRDYGYTF. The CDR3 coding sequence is TGTGCCAGCAGTCGGGACTATGGCTACACCTTC.

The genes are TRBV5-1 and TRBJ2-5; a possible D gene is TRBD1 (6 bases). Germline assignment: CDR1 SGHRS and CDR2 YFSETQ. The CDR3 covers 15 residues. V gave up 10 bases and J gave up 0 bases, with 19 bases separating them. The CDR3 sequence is CAGHSGTGNQETQYF. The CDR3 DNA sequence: TGCGCCGGCCACAGCGGAACAGGGAACCAAGAGACCCAGTACTTC.

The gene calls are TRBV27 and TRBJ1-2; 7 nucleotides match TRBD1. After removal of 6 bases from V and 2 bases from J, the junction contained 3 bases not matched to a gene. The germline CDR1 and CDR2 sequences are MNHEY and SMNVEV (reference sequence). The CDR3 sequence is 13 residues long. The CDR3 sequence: CASRQTGNYGYTF. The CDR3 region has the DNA TGTGCCAGCAGACAGACAGGGAACTATGGCTACACCTTC.

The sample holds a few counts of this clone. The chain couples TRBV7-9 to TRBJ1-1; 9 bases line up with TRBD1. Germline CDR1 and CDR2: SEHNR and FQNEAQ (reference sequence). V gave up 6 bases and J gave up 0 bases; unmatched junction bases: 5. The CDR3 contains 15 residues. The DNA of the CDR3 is TGTGCCAGCAGGGCCGGGACAGGGATGAACACTGAAGCTTTCTTT. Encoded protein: CASRAGTGMNTEAFF.